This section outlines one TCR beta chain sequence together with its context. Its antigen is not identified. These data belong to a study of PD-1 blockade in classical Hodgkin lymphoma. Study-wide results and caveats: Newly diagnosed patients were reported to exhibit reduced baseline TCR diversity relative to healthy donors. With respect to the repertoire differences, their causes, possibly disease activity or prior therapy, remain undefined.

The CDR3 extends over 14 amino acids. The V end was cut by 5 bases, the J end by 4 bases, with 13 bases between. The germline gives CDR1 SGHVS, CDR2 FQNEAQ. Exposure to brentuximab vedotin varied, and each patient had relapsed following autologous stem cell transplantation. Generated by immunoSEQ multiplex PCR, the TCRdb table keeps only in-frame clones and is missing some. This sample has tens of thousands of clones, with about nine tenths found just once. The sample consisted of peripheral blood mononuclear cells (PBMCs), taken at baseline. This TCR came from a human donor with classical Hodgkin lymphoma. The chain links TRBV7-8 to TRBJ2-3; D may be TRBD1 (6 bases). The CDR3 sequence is CASSMDSGPDTQYF. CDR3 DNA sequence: TGTGCCAGCAGCATGGACAGCGGACCAGATACGCAGTATTTT.